The TCR beta chain under discussion was sequenced for a study of type 1 regulatory T cells. Study-wide background: T-allo10 is a Tr1-enriched, alloantigen-specific CD4 T cell product made in vitro. General study results and limits: Type 1 regulatory T cells had a more restricted TCR repertoire than non-type 1 regulatory T cells.

This clonotype has only one observation. Its matching antigen is unknown. The CDR3 spans 12 residues. The V and J ends lost 4 bases and 5 bases respectively, with 11 bases between them. Germline CDR1 reads GTSNPN; CDR2 reads SVGIG (reference sequence). TCRdb analysed the reads with MiXCR anew, one entry per CDR3 protein. The sample holds 68,000 or so distinct CDR3 sequences, almost 50% seen once. The gene calls are TRBV30 and TRBJ1-2; TRBD1 might be the D (6 bases). This clonotype originated in a human donor in good health. Material: cultured non-Tr1 T cells, either the whole culture or a sorted T cell fraction (not recorded which). DNA for the CDR3: TGTGCCTGGAAGGGGGGAGGGTATGGCTACACCTTC. Translated: CAWKGGGYGYTF.